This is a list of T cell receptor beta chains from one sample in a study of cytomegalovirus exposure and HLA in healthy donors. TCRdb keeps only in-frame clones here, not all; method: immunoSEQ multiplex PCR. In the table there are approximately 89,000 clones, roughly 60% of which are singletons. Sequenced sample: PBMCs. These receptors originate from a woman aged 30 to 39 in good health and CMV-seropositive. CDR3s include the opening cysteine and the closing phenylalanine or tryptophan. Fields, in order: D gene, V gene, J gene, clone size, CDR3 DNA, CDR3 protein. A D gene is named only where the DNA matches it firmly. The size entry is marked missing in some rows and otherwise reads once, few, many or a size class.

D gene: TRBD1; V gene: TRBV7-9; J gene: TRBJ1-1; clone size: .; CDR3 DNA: TGTGCCACCGAGACCGGGACAGGCGGCCGTGAGGCTTTCTTT; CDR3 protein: CATETGTGGREAFF
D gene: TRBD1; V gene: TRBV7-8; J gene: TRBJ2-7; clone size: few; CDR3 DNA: TGTGCCAGCAGGCCCGACAGGGGGACCCACTACGAGCAGTACTTC; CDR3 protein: CASRPDRGTHYEQYF
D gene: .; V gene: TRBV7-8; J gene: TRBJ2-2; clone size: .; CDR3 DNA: TGTGCCAGCAGCTGGGGGGACACCGGGGAGCTGTTTTTT; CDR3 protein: CASSWGDTGELFF
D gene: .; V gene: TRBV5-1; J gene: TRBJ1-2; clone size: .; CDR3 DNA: TGCGCCAGCAGCTTAAGACAAGCCTATGGCTACACCTTC; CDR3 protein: CASSLRQAYGYTF
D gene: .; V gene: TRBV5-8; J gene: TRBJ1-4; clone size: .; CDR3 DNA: TGTGCCAGCAGCCTTCCCTTTCGGTCTAATGAAAAACTGTTTTTT; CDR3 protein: CASSLPFRSNEKLFF
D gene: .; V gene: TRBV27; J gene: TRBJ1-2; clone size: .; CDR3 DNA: TGTGCCAGCAGTTTCCGGACTTCTAACTATGGCTACACCTTC; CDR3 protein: CASSFRTSNYGYTF
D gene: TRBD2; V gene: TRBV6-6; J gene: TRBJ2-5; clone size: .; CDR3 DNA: TGTGCCATCACCCGGGCGGGGGGCCAAGAGACCCAGTACTTC; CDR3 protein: CAITRAGGQETQYF
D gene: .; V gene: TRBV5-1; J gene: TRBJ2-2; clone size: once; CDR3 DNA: TGCGCCAGCAGCCATGACAACGCGAACACCGGGGAGCTGTTTTTT; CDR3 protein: CASSHDNANTGELFF
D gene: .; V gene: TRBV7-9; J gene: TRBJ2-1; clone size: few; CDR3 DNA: TGTGCCAGCAGCCCGGGTGCGGGATTTACTTTCAATGAGCAGTTCTTC; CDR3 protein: CASSPGAGFTFNEQFF
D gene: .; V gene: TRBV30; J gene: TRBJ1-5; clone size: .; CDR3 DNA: TGTGCCCTAGGGGAGGGGGGATCTAGCAATCAGCCCCAGCATTTT; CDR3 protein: CALGEGGSSNQPQHF
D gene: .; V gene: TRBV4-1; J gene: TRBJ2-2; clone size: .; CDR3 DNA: TGCGCCAGCAGCCAGGAGCTCGGACAGACGAACACCGGGGAGCTGTTTTTT; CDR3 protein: CASSQELGQTNTGELFF
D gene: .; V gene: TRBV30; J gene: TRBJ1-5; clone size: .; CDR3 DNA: TGTGCCTGGAGTGAGAGCACGAGCAATCAGCCCCAGCATTTT; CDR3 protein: CAWSESTSNQPQHF
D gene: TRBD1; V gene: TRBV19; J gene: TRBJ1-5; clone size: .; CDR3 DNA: TGTGCCAGTAGTATTGGGGGGACAGAGAATCAGCCCCAGCATTTT; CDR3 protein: CASSIGGTENQPQHF
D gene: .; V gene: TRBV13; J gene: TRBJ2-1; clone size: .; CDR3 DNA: TGTGCCAGCAGCTTAGAACTATTCCATGAGCAGTTCTTC; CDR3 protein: CASSLELFHEQFF
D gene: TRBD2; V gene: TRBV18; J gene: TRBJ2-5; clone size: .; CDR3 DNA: TGTGCCAGCTCCCCCAGGCTAGCGGGGGGCTTCCAAGAGACCCAGTACTTC; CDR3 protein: CASSPRLAGGFQETQYF
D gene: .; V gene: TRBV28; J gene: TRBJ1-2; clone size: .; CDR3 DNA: TGTGCCAGCAGTTTTCCCGGGGAGACGCGGGGCTACACCTTC; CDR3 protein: CASSFPGETRGYTF
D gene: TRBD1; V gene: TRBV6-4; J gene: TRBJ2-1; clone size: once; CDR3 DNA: TGTGCCAGCAGTGAGAATCCCGGGACAGCCAATGAGCAGTTCTTC; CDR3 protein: CASSENPGTANEQFF
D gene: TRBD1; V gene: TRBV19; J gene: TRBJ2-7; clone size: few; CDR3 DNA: TGTGCCAGTAGTATGACAGGGCACGAGCAGTACTTC; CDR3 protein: CASSMTGHEQYF
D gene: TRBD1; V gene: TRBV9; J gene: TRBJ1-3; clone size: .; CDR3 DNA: TGTGCCAGCAGCCCAACAGGGGCAGGCTCTGGAAACACCATATATTTT; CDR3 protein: CASSPTGAGSGNTIYF
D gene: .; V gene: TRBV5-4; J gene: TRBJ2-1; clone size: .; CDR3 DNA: TGTGCCAGCAGCTTGGGTGGGTGGGACTCGAGGTACAATGAGCAGTTCTTC; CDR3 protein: CASSLGGWDSRYNEQFF
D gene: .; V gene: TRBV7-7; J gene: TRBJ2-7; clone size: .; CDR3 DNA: TGTGCTAGCAGCTTGAGCTGGAGCTCCTACGAGCAGTACTTC; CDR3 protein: CASSLSWSSYEQYF
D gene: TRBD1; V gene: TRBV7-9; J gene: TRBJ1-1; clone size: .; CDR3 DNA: TGTGCCAGCAGCGGGGACAGGAACACTGAAGCTTTCTTT; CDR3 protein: CASSGDRNTEAFF
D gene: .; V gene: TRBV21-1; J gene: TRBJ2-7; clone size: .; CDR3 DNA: TGTGCCAGCTGCGGGGACTCTGGATACGAGCAGTACTTC; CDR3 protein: CASCGDSGYEQYF
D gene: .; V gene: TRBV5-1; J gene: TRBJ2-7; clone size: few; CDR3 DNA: TGCGCCAGCAGTCTGACAGGGACTTCTGGCGAGCAGTACTTC; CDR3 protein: CASSLTGTSGEQYF
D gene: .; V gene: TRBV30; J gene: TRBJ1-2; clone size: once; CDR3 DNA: TGTGCCTGGAGTGGTGGGGGGAATGGCTACACCTTC; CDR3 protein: CAWSGGGNGYTF
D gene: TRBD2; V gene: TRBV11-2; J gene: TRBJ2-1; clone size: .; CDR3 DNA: TGTGCCAGCAGCTTTACGCTAGCGGGGGCGTACAATGAGCAGTTCTTC; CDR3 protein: CASSFTLAGAYNEQFF
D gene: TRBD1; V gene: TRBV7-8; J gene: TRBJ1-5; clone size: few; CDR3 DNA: TGTGCCAGCAGCTCAGACCGGGACAGGGTTCAGCCCCAGCATTTT; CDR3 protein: CASSSDRDRVQPQHF
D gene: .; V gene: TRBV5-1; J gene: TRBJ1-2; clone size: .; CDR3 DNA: TGCGCCAGCAGCACAGGATCCAACTATGGCTACACCTTC; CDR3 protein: CASSTGSNYGYTF
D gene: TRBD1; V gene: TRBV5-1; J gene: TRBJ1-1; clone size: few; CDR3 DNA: TGCGCCAGCACTTTTGGGACAGGGGTAACAGAAGCTTTCTTT; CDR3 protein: CASTFGTGVTEAFF
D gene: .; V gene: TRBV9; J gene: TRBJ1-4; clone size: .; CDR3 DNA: TGTGCCAGCAGCGTATATGCGGGGGATGAAAAACTGTTTTTT; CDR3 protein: CASSVYAGDEKLFF
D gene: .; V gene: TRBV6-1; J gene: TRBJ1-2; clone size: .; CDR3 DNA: TGTGCTAGCAGTGAAGGGAGGGGGGGTGGGTATGGCTACACCTTC; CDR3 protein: CASSEGRGGGYGYTF
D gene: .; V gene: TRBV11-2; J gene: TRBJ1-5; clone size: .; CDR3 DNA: TGTGCCAGCAGCTTATCCGGTGAGCCCCAGCATTTT; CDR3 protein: CASSLSGEPQHF
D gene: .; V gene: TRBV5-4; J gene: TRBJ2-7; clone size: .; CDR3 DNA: TGTGCCAGCAGTTCCGGGACACCCTACGAGCAGTACTTC; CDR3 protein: CASSSGTPYEQYF
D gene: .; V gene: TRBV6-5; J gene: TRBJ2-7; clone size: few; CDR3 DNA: TGTGCCAGCAGAAGACAGGTCCACTCCTACGAGCAGTACTTC; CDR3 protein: CASRRQVHSYEQYF
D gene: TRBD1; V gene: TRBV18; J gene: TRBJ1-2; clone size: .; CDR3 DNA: TGTGCCAGCTCACGACAGGGGGCTAACTATGGCTACACCTTC; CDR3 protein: CASSRQGANYGYTF
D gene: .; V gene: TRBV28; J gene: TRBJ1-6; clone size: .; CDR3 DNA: TGTGCCAGCAGCCGGGACAATATTTCACCCCTCCACTTT; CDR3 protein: CASSRDNISPLHF
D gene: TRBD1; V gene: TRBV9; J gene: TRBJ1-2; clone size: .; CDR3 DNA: TGTGCCAGCAGCGTAGCGTTGGGCAGGGGGCATGGCTACACCTTC; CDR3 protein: CASSVALGRGHGYTF
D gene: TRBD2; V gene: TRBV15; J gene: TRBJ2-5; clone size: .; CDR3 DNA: TGTGCCACCAGCAGCAACTGGGACTACGAGACCCAGTACTTC; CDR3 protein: CATSSNWDYETQYF
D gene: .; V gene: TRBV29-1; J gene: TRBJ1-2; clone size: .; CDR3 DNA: TGCAGCGTTGGGTCCGGGGATTTCAACTATGGCTACACCTTC; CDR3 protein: CSVGSGDFNYGYTF
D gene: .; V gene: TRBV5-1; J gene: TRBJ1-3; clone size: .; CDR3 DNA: TGCGCCAGCAGACCGACAACTGGAAACACCATATATTTT; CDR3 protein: CASRPTTGNTIYF
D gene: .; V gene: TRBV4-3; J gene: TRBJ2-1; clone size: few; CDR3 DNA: TGCGCCAGCAGGAGGTTGGGGACTGGAAATGAGCAGTTCTTC; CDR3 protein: CASRRLGTGNEQFF
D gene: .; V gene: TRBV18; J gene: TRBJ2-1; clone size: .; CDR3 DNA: TGTGCCCCCCCGGAACAGATCCACTACAATGAGCAGTTCTTC; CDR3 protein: CAPPEQIHYNEQFF
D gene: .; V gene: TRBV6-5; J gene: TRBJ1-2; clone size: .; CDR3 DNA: TGTGCCAGCAGCTCACAGGGTGTTGGTGGCTACACCTTC; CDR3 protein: CASSSQGVGGYTF
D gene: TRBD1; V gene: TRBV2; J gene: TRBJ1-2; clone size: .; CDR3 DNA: TGTGCCAGCAGTGTACGAGGACAGGGGATGTATGGCTACACCTTC; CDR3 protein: CASSVRGQGMYGYTF
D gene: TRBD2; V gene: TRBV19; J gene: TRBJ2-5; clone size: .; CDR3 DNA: TGTGCCAGTATGAGCGGGGGGGCGGGGCAAGAGACCCAGTACTTC; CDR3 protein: CASMSGGAGQETQYF
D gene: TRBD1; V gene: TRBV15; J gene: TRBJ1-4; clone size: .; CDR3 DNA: TGTGCCACCAGCAGACATTCCGGGACAGGGGGAGAAAAACTGTTTTTT; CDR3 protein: CATSRHSGTGGEKLFF
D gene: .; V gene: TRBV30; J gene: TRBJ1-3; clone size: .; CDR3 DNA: TGTGCCTGGAGTGGAGGCTCTGGAGACACCATATATTTT; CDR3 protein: CAWSGGSGDTIYF
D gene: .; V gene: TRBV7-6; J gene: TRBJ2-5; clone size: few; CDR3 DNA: TGTGCCAGCAGTCCAGGCGTAGAGGAGACCCAGTACTTC; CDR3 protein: CASSPGVEETQYF
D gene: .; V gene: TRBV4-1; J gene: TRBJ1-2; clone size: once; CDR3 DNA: TGCGCCAGCAGCCAAGGGGTGGCGGGCACAGGGAACTATGGCTACACCTTC; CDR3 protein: CASSQGVAGTGNYGYTF
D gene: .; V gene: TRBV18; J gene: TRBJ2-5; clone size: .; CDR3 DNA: TGTGCCAGCTCACCACCGAAGACGGGGCAAGAGACCCAGTACTTC; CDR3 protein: CASSPPKTGQETQYF
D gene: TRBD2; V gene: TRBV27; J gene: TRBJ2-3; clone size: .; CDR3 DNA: TGTGCCAGCAGAGCTAGCGGGGGGGGACTAACGCAGTATTTT; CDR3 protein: CASRASGGGLTQYF
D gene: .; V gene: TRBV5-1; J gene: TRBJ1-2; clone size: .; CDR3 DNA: TGTGCCAGCAGCAACAGGCTTAACTATGGCTACACCTTC; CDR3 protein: CASSNRLNYGYTF
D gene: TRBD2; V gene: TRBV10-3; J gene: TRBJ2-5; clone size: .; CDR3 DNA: TGTGCCATCAGTGAAACTAGCGGGGAACTTTTTGCTCAGACCCAGTACTTC; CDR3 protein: CAISETSGELFAQTQYF